The 12 T cell receptor beta chains below all came from one sample that was sequenced in a study of T cell repertoires in cytomegalovirus infection. TCRdb analysed the reads with MiXCR anew, one entry per CDR3 protein. This sample has some 150,000 distinct CDR3 sequences, with 6.5% found just once. Sequencing used PBMCs. The receptor set was obtained from a human donor in good health (CMV status not recorded). Some clones in this sample may be carry-over from other donors' samples.

V usage is TRBV28 and J usage is TRBJ1-6, with TRBD1 matching 9 bases. CDR3 length equals 15 residues. Germline-derived CDR1 and CDR2 are MDHEN and SYDVKM. V dropped 6 bases and J dropped 7; count of bases not matched to a gene: 7. DNA for the CDR3: TGTGCCAGCAGAGAGAGGACAGGGGACAATTCACCCCTCCACTTT. It is translated as CASRERTGDNSPLHF.

This clonotype has ten or more counts. This chain uses TRBV6-1 with TRBJ1-1; D not resolved. Trimming removed 3 bases from V and 4 bases from J, with 12 bases in between. The CDR3 has 14 residues. CDR1 is MNHNS and CDR2 is SASEGT in the germline V gene. CDR3 sequence (DNA): TGTGCCAGCAGTGAGGTGGGGTTCATCACTGAAGCTTTCTTT. As protein: CASSEVGFITEAFF.

This clonotype was picked up many times. The chain has TRBV12-3 or TRBV12-4 and TRBJ2-3; D not certain. This CDR3 is 14 amino acids long. Trimming removed 6 bases at V and 4 bases at J, with 14 bases between. The DNA of the CDR3 is TGTGCCAGCAGCTCCGCCTTAAGCGCAGATACGCAGTATTTT. The encoded protein is CASSSALSADTQYF.

The chain has TRBV29-1 and TRBJ2-1, with 12 bases aligning to TRBD2. The V gene's germline CDR1 is SQVTM and CDR2 ANQGSEA. The CDR3 spans 15 residues. The trim removed 4 bases at V and 7 bases at J, leaving 8 bases unmatched. The CDR3 DNA sequence: TGCAGCGTTGCCTTTCTAGCGGGGGGGGGGAATGAGCAGTTCTTC. Protein: CSVAFLAGGGNEQFF.

Comment on this clonotype: A much more abundant neighbour one base away suggests this may be a read error. The CDR3 nucleotides read TGCGCCAGCAGCTGGGGGGAATCCCCTGGCGGCTACACCTTC. Residues: CASSWGESPGGYTF. V is TRBV5-1 and J is TRBJ1-2; tentative D call: TRBD1 (5 bases). CDR1 and CDR2 from the germline V gene are SGHRS and YFSETQ. The CDR3 loop spans 14 amino acids. Between the trimmed V and J ends, which lost 3 bases and 8 bases, there was a span of 17 bases.

This clonotype was counted many times. The chain carries TRBV29-1 and TRBJ2-1; tentatively, D is TRBD2 (5 bases). This CDR3 is built from 17 residues. Deletions cut 0 bases from V and 4 bases from J, with 19 bases between. Germline V gene data show CDR1 as SQVTM and CDR2 as ANQGSEA. CDR3 loop: CSVEDVGENDPYNEQFF. As DNA, the CDR3 is TGCAGCGTTGAAGACGTCGGGGAGAACGACCCGTACAATGAGCAGTTCTTC.

V and J are TRBV6-4 and TRBJ1-4, with D hard to call. The V gene lost 2 bases and the J gene lost 5 bases, with 12 bases spanning the gap. The CDR3 is made up of 15 amino acids. Per the germline V gene, CDR1 is MRHNA and CDR2 is SNTAGT. CDR3 bases: TGTGCCAGCAGTGACGGGTATGGGAGGAATGAAAAACTGTTTTTT. Amino acids: CASSDGYGRNEKLFF.

This clonotype was observed many times. The V and J genes are TRBV7-6 and TRBJ1-3, with D possibly matching TRBD1 (5 bases). Germline V gene data show CDR1 as SGHVS and CDR2 as FNYEAQ. Trimming left V 6 bases short and J 0 bases short, with 12 bases between. The CDR3 totals 15 residues. CDR3 DNA: TGTGCCAGCAGTTTATCAGGGAACTCTGGAAACACCATATATTTT. It encodes CASSLSGNSGNTIYF.

In this sample, this clonotype turned up many times. The rearrangement links TRBV6-1 to TRBJ1-5; no definite D call. V shed 8 bases and J shed 4 bases, with 12 bases lying between them. CDR1 and CDR2 (germline): MNHNS, SASEGT. CDR3 length: 13 residues. CDR3 nucleotides: TGTGCCAGCGCTGATGGGCTTAATCAGCCCCAGCATTTT. Translating it yields CASADGLNQPQHF.

This clonotype was detected once. A much larger clone lies a single base off, so this may be a read error. The chain combines TRBV24-1 with TRBJ2-3, with a tentative D call TRBD1 (6 bases). V lost 7 bases and J 4 bases, leaving 20 bases between the germline ends. The CDR3 has 16 residues. Looked up from germline, CDR1 is KGHDR and CDR2 is SFDVKD. CDR3 DNA: TGTGCCACCAGCGACAGACAGGACCCAAGCCCAGATACGCAGTATTTT. As protein: CATSDRQDPSPDTQYF.

This clonotype has more than one count but fewer than ten. The chain couples TRBV25-1 to TRBJ2-1; 9 nucleotides agree with TRBD2. CDR1 is MGHDK, CDR2 SYGVNS, per germline. There are 15 residues in the CDR3. J gave up 9 bases and V 5 bases, and 11 bases lay outside the gene matches. CDR3 sequence: CASSPTRLAGREQFF. The CDR3 nucleotides read TGTGCCAGCAGTCCCACCCGGCTAGCGGGGCGTGAGCAGTTCTTC.

The table lists this clonotype with many counts. The CDR3 region is CASSISGGNQETQYF. CDR3 DNA sequence: TGTGCCAGCAGCATTAGCGGGGGTAACCAAGAGACCCAGTACTTC. The chain is built from TRBV7-6 and TRBJ2-5, with 9 bases lining up with TRBD2. Germline values: CDR1 SGHVS, CDR2 FNYEAQ. V trimming: 5 bases; J trimming: 0 bases; junction bases outside the gene matches: 4. This CDR3 spans 15 amino acids.